This T cell receptor beta chain was retrieved from a study of T cell repertoires in cytomegalovirus infection. The CDR3 runs to 13 residues. Germline V gives CDR1 MNHGY, CDR2 SAAAGT. With V trimmed by 7 bases and J by 4 bases, 3 bases remained unmatched. TCRdb re-called the reads through MiXCR, storing one row per CDR3 protein. The table has about 470,000 distinct CDR3 sequences, roughly 42% seen once. On this clonotype: Antigen specificity is unknown.

The specimen comprised cultured PBMCs, sampled from culture after CMV antigen stimulation. The TCR was taken from a human donor in good health (CMV status not recorded). Some clones in this sample may be carry-over from other donors' samples. The gene calls are TRBV6-8 and TRBJ2-5; 10 nucleotides match TRBD2. CDR3: CASTIAGGETQYF. The CDR3 bases are TGTGCCAGCACCATAGCGGGAGGAGAGACCCAGTACTTC.